This T cell receptor beta chain was identified in a study of blood T cell repertoires in COVID-19. Per the germline V gene, CDR1 is LNHDA and CDR2 is SQIVND (reference sequence). This CDR3 spans 15 amino acids. After removal of 5 bases from V and 0 bases from J, the junction contained 5 bases not matched to a gene. Sequenced by immunoSEQ multiplex PCR; TCRdb stores in-frame clones only, minus some. Of fewer than 350,000 clones in the sample, 70% to 90% were seen once. V usage is TRBV19 and J usage is TRBJ2-7; 9 positions agree with TRBD1. What was sequenced was peripheral blood. This clonotype was obtained from a woman between 65 and 79 years old with COVID-19, enrolled during active disease. CDR3 sequence: CASSPGTGSSYEQYF. DNA for the CDR3: TGTGCCAGTAGTCCAGGGACAGGGAGCTCCTACGAGCAGTACTTC.